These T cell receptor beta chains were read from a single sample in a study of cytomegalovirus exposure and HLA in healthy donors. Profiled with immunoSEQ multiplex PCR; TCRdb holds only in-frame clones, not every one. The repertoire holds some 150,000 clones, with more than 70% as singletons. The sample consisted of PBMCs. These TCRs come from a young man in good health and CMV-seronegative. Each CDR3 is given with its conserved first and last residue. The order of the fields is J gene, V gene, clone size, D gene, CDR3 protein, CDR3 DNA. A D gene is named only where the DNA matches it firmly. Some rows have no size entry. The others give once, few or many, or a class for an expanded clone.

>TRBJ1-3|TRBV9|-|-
CASSVDSQNSGNTIYF
TGTGCCAGCAGCGTCGACAGTCAGAACTCTGGAAACACCATATATTTT
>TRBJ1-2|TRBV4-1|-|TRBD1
CASSQEEWGQYNYGYTF
TGCGCCAGCAGCCAAGAAGAGTGGGGACAGTATAACTATGGCTACACCTTC
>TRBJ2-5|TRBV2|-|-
CASSADRREETQYF
TGTGCCAGCAGCGCAGATCGGCGGGAAGAGACCCAGTACTTC
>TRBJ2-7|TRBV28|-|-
CASSLGAQTYEQYF
TGTGCCAGCAGTCTGGGGGCTCAAACCTACGAGCAGTACTTC
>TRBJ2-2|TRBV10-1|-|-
CASNHALTGELFF
TGCGCCAGCAACCACGCGCTCACCGGGGAGCTGTTTTTT
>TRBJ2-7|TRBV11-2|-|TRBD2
CASSSNRLASFYEQYF
TGTGCCAGCAGCTCGAACAGACTAGCGAGTTTCTACGAGCAGTACTTC
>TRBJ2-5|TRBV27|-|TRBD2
CASSFSRLAGDTLETQYF
TGTGCCAGCAGTTTCTCTCGACTAGCGGGGGATACTCTAGAGACCCAGTACTTC
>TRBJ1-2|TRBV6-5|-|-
CASSYIRGEGYTF
TGTGCCAGCAGTTACATCAGGGGTGAAGGCTACACCTTC
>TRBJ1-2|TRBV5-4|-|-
CASNTLGRGNYGYTF
TGCGCCAGCAATACCCTCGGAAGGGGGAACTATGGCTACACCTTC
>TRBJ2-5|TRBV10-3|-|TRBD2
CAISGHLAGVGPETQYF
TGTGCCATCAGCGGACATTTAGCGGGAGTGGGCCCAGAGACCCAGTACTTC
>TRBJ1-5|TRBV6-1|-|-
CASSPPGNQPQHF
TGTGCCAGCAGTCCCCCGGGGAATCAGCCCCAGCATTTT
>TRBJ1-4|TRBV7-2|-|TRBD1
CASSPWDRGEKLFF
TGTGCCAGCAGCCCTTGGGACAGGGGTGAAAAACTGTTTTTT
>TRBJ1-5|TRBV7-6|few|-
CASSLEYREPQPQHF
TGTGCCAGCAGCTTAGAGTACAGGGAACCTCAGCCCCAGCATTTT
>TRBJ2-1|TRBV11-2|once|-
CASSRGSSYNEQFF
TGTGCCAGCAGCAGAGGGAGCTCCTACAATGAGCAGTTCTTC